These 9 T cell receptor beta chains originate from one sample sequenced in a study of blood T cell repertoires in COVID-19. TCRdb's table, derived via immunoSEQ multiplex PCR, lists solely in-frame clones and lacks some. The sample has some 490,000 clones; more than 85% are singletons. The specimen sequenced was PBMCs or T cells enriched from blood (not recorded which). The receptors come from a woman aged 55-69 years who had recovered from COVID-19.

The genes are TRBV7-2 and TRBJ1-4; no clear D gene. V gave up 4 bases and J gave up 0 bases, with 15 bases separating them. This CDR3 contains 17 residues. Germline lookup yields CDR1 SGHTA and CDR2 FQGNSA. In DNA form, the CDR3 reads TGTGCCAGCAGCTCTACAGCTACACAGACAACTAATGAAAAACTGTTTTTT. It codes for CASSSTATQTTNEKLFF.

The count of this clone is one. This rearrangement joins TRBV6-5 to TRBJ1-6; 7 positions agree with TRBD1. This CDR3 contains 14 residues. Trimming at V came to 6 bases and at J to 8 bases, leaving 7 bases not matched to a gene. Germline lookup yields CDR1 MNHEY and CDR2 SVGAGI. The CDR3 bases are TGTGCCAGCAGGACAGGGTACTCGGATTCACCCCTCCACTTT. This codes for CASRTGYSDSPLHF.

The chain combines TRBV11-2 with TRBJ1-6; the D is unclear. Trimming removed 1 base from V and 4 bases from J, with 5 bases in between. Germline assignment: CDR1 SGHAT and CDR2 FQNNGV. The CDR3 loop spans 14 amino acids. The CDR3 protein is CASSLAVYNSPLHF. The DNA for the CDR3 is TGTGCCAGCAGCTTAGCAGTGTATAATTCACCCCTCCACTTT.

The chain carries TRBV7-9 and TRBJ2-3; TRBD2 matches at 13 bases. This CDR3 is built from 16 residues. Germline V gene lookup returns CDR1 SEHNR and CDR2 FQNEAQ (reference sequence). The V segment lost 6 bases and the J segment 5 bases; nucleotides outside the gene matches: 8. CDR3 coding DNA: TGTGCCAGCAGTTCCGGACTAGCGGGGGCCGGAGATACGCAGTATTTT. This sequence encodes CASSSGLAGAGDTQYF.

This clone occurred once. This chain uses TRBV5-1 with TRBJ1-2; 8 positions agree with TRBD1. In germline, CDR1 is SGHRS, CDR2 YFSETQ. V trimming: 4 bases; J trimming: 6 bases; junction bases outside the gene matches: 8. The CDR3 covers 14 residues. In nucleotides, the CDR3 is TGCGCCAGCAGCATTGGACAGGGCCAGGATGGCTACACCTTC. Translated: CASSIGQGQDGYTF.

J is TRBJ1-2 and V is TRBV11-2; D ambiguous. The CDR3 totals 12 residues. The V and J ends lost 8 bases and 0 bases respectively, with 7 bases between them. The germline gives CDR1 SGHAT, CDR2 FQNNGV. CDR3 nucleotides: TGTGCCAGCTCTAGCACTAACTATGGCTACACCTTC. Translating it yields CASSSTNYGYTF.

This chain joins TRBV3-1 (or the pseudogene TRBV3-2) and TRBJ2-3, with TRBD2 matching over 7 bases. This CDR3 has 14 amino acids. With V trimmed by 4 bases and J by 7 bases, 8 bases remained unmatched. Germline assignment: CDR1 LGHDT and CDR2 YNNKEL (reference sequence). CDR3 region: CASSLSASGNTQYF. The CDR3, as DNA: TGTGCCAGCAGCCTAAGTGCTAGCGGCAATACGCAGTATTTT.

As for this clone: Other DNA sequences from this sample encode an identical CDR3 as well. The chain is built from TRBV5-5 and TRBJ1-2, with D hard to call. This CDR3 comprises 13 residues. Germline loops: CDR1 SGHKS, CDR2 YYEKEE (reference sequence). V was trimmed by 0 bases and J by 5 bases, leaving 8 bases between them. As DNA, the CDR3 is TGTGCCAGCAGCTTGGTGTCAGGTTATGGCTACACCTTC. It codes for CASSLVSGYGYTF.

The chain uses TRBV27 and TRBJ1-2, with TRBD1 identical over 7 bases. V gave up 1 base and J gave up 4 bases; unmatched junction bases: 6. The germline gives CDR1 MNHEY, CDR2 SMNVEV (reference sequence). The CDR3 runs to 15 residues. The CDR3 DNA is TGTGCCAGCAGTTTATATTCGGGACAGTCCTATGGCTACACCTTC. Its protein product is CASSLYSGQSYGYTF.